This T cell receptor beta chain was sequenced for a study of vaccination and CD4 T cells after COVID-19. Treatment indicated: approximately 9-day PBMC culture with coronavirus spike peptide pools or control peptides (ViraFEST assay). The CDR3 is 13 residues long. Germline V gives CDR1 SGHTA, CDR2 FQGNSA. V lost 3 bases and J lost 5, with 10 bases in between. With respect to this clonotype: The antigen is unknown.

The Oncomine TCR Beta short-read assay sequenced DNA from cultured CD4+ T cells. One entry per CDR3 protein results from TCRdb running MiXCR on the PCR reads. The sample gives about 26,000 distinct CDR3 sequences, 50% to 65% of which show up once; roughly 27% is in the top ten. The sequence was collected from a human donor who received a COVID-19 vaccine. Sequenced here: CD4+ T cells from blood, cultured in vitro, sampled before SARS-CoV-2 vaccination. The chain uses TRBV7-2 and TRBJ1-1, with D unclear. CDR3 in amino acids: CASSFLRQTEAFF. The CDR3 DNA is TGTGCCAGCAGCTTTCTCCGGCAAACTGAAGCTTTCTTT.